This T cell receptor beta chain is from a study of control samples from healthy donors and cancer patients. The CDR3 loop spans 15 amino acids. The germline V gene has CDR1 GTSNPN and CDR2 SVGIG (reference sequence). Trimming took 2 bases from V and 1 from J; bases not matched to a gene: 5. Clones were read by immunoSEQ multiplex PCR, and TCRdb kept only the in-frame ones, dropping some. The data hold over 150,000 clones, with about 94% observed a single time. Input material: blood. The TCR was taken from a man aged 40-50 years in good health. The V gene is TRBV30, the J gene TRBJ1-3, with TRBD1 identical over 7 bases. The CDR3 reads CAWSKGQTSGNTIYF. The CDR3 coding sequence is TGTGCCTGGAGTAAGGGACAGACGTCTGGAAACACCATATATTTT.